Below are 4 T cell receptor beta chains sequenced from a single sample in a study of T cell responses to AZD1222 COVID-19 vaccine. TCRdb's table, derived via immunoSEQ multiplex PCR, lists solely in-frame clones and lacks some. Here the sample spans under 80,000 clones, approximately 90% being singletons. Specimen: peripheral blood, collected 28 days after the second AZD1222 dose. The receptors originated from an adult who received the AZD1222 COVID-19 vaccine.

This chain uses TRBV9 with TRBJ1-3, with D possibly TRBD1 on 6 matching bases. Germline assignment: CDR1 SGDLS and CDR2 YYNGEE. CDR3 size: 17 residues. V was cut by 0 bases and J by 1 base, with 14 bases left in between. In DNA, the CDR3 is TGTGCCAGCAGCGTAGGGGACACCGCTGCGTCTGGAAACACCATATATTTT. Amino acid sequence: CASSVGDTAASGNTIYF.

This clone appeared a single time. This CDR3 reads CASSYTSGSSDEQFF. Written as DNA, the CDR3 is TGTGCCAGCAGCTACACTAGCGGGAGTAGCGATGAGCAGTTCTTC. The V and J genes are TRBV9 and TRBJ2-1, with 11 nucleotides matching TRBD2. This CDR3 contains 15 residues. Germline CDR1 is SGDLS and CDR2 is YYNGEE. V trimming: 4 bases; J trimming: 8 bases; junction bases outside the gene matches: 8. The complete variable domain, with remaining parts taken from reference TRBV9 and TRBJ2-1, reads DSGVTQTPKHLITATGQRVTLRCSPRSGDLSVYWYQQSLDQGLQFLIQYYNGEERAKGNILERFSAQQFPDLHSELNLSSLELGDSALYFCASSYTSGSSDEQFFGPGTRLTVL.

This chain uses TRBV19 with TRBJ2-1; 8 bases are a match to TRBD2. V trimming: 3 bases; J trimming: 0 bases; junction bases outside the gene matches: 7. Germline V gene sequence: CDR1 LNHDA, CDR2 SQIVND (reference sequence). This CDR3 spans 17 amino acids. In DNA, the CDR3 is TGTGCCAGTAGTATCCCTAGCGGGTCGAGCTCCTACAATGAGCAGTTCTTC. Protein: CASSIPSGSSSYNEQFF.

Worth noting for this clone: The junction differs from germline at one of its ends, possibly a read error. V usage is TRBV7-7 and J usage is TRBJ2-1; TRBD2 matches 7 bases. Germline loops: CDR1 SSHAT, CDR2 FNYEAQ (reference sequence). This CDR3 is 14 amino acids long. The CDR3 DNA reads as TGTGCTAGCAGCTTGAGGGACTATGGGGATGAGCAGTTCTTC. Translating gives CASSLRDYGDEQFF. The complete variable domain, with remaining parts taken from reference TRBV7-7 and TRBJ2-1, reads GAGVSQSPRYKVTKRGQDVTLRCDPISSHATLYWYQQALGQGPEFLTYFNYEAQPDKSGLPSDRFSAERPEGSISTLTIQRTEQRDSAMYRCASSLRDYGDEQFFGPGTRLTVL.